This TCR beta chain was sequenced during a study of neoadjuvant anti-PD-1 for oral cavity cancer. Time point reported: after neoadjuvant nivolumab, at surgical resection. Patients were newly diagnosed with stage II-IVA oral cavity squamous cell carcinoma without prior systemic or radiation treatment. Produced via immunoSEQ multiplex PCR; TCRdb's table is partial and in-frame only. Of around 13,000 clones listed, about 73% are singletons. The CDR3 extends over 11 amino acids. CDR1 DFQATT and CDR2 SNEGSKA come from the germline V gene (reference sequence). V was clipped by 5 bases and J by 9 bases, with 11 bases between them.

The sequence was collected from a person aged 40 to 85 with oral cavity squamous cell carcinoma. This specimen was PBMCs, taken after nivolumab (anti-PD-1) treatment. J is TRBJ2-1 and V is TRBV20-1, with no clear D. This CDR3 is CSAPNQAEQFF. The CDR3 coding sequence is TGCAGTGCTCCCAACCAGGCTGAGCAGTTCTTC.